These 24 T cell receptor beta chains were all obtained from the same sample, sequenced in a study of CD4 T cells in relation to SARS-CoV-2 and coronaviruses (dated by TCRdb to the early 2020s). Their antigen targets remain unknown. CD4+ T cells from unexposed donors were collected before the COVID-19 pandemic (2011-2018). After around 10 days of culture, CD4+ T cells were isolated with the EasySep CD4+ T cell isolation kit. Preparation of the library involved the immunoSEQ multiplex PCR assay. TCRdb carries this immuneACCESS record with in-frame sequences only. Its versions omit some clonotypes, under half of them owing to an unresolved V gene in the studies checked, with the rest unexplained. Recorded for this sample are under 35,000 clones; around 76% of them occurred a single time. The top ten constitute roughly 15% of the sample. The specimen was CD4+ T cells from PBMCs, cultured in vitro. These receptors were taken from a human donor in good health.

The V gene is TRBV28, the J gene TRBJ2-3; D is uncertain. V dropped 7 bases and J dropped 2 bases, with 7 bases sitting between them. CDR3 length equals 12 residues. Germline V gives CDR1 MDHEN, CDR2 SYDVKM. CDR3 sequence: CASTGNTDTQYF. The CDR3 nucleotides are TGTGCCAGCACTGGGAACACAGATACGCAGTATTTT. Full variable domain (outside the CDR3, taken from reference TRBV28 and TRBJ2-3): DVKVTQSSRYLVKRTGEKVFLECVQDMDHENMFWYRQDPGLGLRLIYFSYDVKMKEKGDIPEGYSVSREKKERFSLILESASTNQTSMYLCASTGNTDTQYFGPGTRLTVL.

The chain has TRBV11-2 and TRBJ2-5; tentatively, D is TRBD1 (6 bases). V shed 5 bases and J shed 1 base, with 11 bases lying between them. This CDR3 is 14 amino acids long. Germline lookup yields CDR1 SGHAT and CDR2 FQNNGV. The chain's CDR3 is CASSPRTAQETQYF. CDR3 nucleotides: TGTGCCAGCAGCCCCCGGACAGCCCAAGAGACCCAGTACTTC.

The V and J genes are TRBV27 and TRBJ2-7, with D perhaps matching TRBD1 or TRBD2 (5 bases each). The CDR3 has 15 amino acids. The germline V gene has CDR1 MNHEY and CDR2 SMNVEV (reference sequence). V was shortened by 1 base and J by 2 bases, with 12 bases between the two germline ends. The CDR3 DNA is TGTGCCAGCAGTTTATTCAGGGACCTCCCCTACGAGCAGTACTTC. It yields the protein CASSLFRDLPYEQYF.

This chain uses TRBV6-4 with TRBJ1-1; D ambiguous. The CDR3 length is 13 residues. V was trimmed by 4 bases and J by 3 bases, leaving 9 bases between them. Per germline, CDR1 MRHNA and CDR2 SNTAGT. CDR3 DNA: TGTGCCAGCAGTGCGGAGGGCGACACTGAAGCTTTCTTT. This encodes CASSAEGDTEAFF.

This clone was observed a handful of times. The chain uses TRBV19 and TRBJ1-4, with D tentatively TRBD1 (5 bases). Deletions cut 5 bases from V and 7 bases from J, with 11 bases between. The CDR3 has 13 residues. Germline CDR1 and CDR2: LNHDA and SQIVND (reference sequence). The CDR3 loop reads CASSVQGVEKLFF. CDR3 nucleotides: TGTGCCAGTAGTGTGCAGGGAGTTGAAAAACTGTTTTTT.

The chain combines TRBV5-1 with TRBJ1-1, with 10 bases that match TRBD1. Germline CDR1 reads SGHRS; CDR2 reads YFSETQ. This CDR3 has 15 residues. With V trimmed by 4 bases and J by 5 bases, 8 bases remained unmatched. CDR3 DNA sequence: TGCGCCAGCAGCGTCCTTCCGGGACAGGGGACTGAAGCTTTCTTT. It codes for CASSVLPGQGTEAFF.

This clone was observed a handful of times. V and J are TRBV4-2 and TRBJ2-3, with D possibly being TRBD2 (6 bases). Germline V gene sequence: CDR1 LGHNA, CDR2 YNFKEQ. Trimming left V 10 bases short and J 0 bases short, with 11 bases between. This CDR3 has 13 residues. CDR3 coding DNA: TGTGCCACTCGGGAGTGGAGCACAGATACGCAGTATTTT. The encoded protein is CATREWSTDTQYF.

The chain couples TRBV6-2 or TRBV6-3 to TRBJ2-4; D gene unclear. The V gene's germline CDR1 is MNHEY and CDR2 SVGEGT. There are 14 residues in the CDR3. V lost 4 bases and J lost 8, with 15 bases in between. As DNA, the CDR3 is TGTGCCAGCAGTTGGGATTTTAGCCGGGACATTCAGTACTTC. This encodes CASSWDFSRDIQYF.

The J gene is TRBJ2-7, the V gene TRBV7-3; D possibly matches TRBD1 or TRBD2 (5 bases each). Germline values: CDR1 SGHTA, CDR2 FQGTGA. Trimming left V 3 bases short and J 4 bases short, with 13 bases between. The CDR3 is 14 amino acids. CDR3 region: CASSFGDGQYEQYF. The CDR3 nucleotides are TGTGCCAGCAGCTTCGGGGACGGACAATACGAGCAGTACTTC.

This clone is a singleton in its sample. The J gene is TRBJ1-1, the V gene TRBV5-1; D remains ambiguous. CDR3 length equals 15 residues. Germline-derived CDR1 and CDR2 are SGHRS and YFSETQ. Trimming left V 0 bases short and J 4 bases short, with 13 bases between. CDR3 protein: CASSLEGSMPTEAFF. For the CDR3, the DNA is TGCGCCAGCAGCTTGGAAGGGTCCATGCCCACTGAAGCTTTCTTT.

This chain uses TRBV5-8 with TRBJ2-2; D is ambiguous. Germline V lookup: CDR1 SGHTS, CDR2 YDEGEE. The CDR3 contains 14 residues. Trimming took off 2 bases at V and 2 bases at J, with 7 bases between the two ends. In DNA form, the CDR3 reads TGTGCCAGCAGCTTCCAGCGAAACACCGGGGAGCTGTTTTTT. Encoded protein: CASSFQRNTGELFF.

This clone was detected only a few times. V and J are TRBV9 and TRBJ1-5; D call uncertain. Trimming pared 0 bases from V and 7 bases from J, leaving 14 bases between. Germline-derived CDR1 and CDR2 are SGDLS and YYNGEE. The CDR3 totals 15 residues. CDR3 in amino acids: CASSVDPGVNQPQHF. CDR3 in DNA: TGTGCCAGCAGCGTAGATCCGGGCGTAAACCAGCCCCAGCATTTT.

This chain uses TRBV6-5 with TRBJ2-7; TRBD1 matches 7 bases. This CDR3 contains 14 residues. CDR1 and CDR2 (germline): MNHEY, SVGAGI. The trim removed 6 bases at V and 0 bases at J, leaving 5 bases unmatched. In nucleotides, the CDR3 is TGTGCCAGCAGGGTACAGGGGACCTCCTACGAGCAGTACTTC. Its protein product is CASRVQGTSYEQYF.

The J gene is TRBJ1-3, the V gene TRBV19; no firm D call. The CDR3 covers 15 residues. V lost 5 bases to trimming and J lost 0 bases, with 11 bases between them. CDR1 LNHDA and CDR2 SQIVND come from the germline V gene (reference sequence). This CDR3 is CASSPRAFSGNTIYF. For the CDR3, the DNA is TGTGCCAGTAGTCCCCGGGCCTTCTCTGGAAACACCATATATTTT.

The chain carries TRBV28 and TRBJ2-1, with D perhaps assigned TRBD1 or TRBD2 (5 bases each). Trimming removed 2 bases from V and 6 bases from J, with 11 bases in between. This CDR3 is 14 amino acids long. Germline V CDR1 and CDR2: MDHEN, SYDVKM. The CDR3: CASSLRGTSNEQFF. CDR3 DNA: TGTGCCAGCAGTTTACGTGGGACCTCCAATGAGCAGTTCTTC.

V usage is TRBV11-2 and J usage is TRBJ1-1; 7 bases fit TRBD1. Germline assignment: CDR1 SGHAT and CDR2 FQNNGV. With V trimmed by 8 bases and J by 10 bases, 13 bases remained unmatched. This CDR3 has 13 amino acids. CDR3 in amino acids: CASHPRQGVGAFF. CDR3 DNA sequence: TGTGCCAGCCACCCGAGGCAGGGGGTTGGAGCTTTCTTT.

V is TRBV18 and J is TRBJ1-3; D gene ambiguous. CDR3 length: 15 residues. Trimming took off 3 bases at V and 2 bases at J, with 11 bases between the two ends. The V gene's germline CDR1 is KGHSH and CDR2 LQKENI. The CDR3 region is CASSPVRQPGNTIYF. The CDR3 nucleotides are TGTGCCAGCTCACCGGTCAGGCAACCTGGAAACACCATATATTTT.

The chain links TRBV19 to TRBJ1-6; D unclear. This CDR3 is built from 17 residues. V was shortened by 4 bases and J by 1 base, with 14 bases between the two germline ends. Germline V lookup: CDR1 LNHDA, CDR2 SQIVND (reference sequence). The CDR3 spells CASSSDNFRSYNSPLHF. DNA of the CDR3: TGTGCCAGTAGTAGTGACAACTTTCGGTCCTATAATTCACCCCTCCACTTT.

This chain uses TRBV14 with TRBJ2-5, with 7 bases matching TRBD2. J gave up 2 bases and V 4 bases, and 4 bases lay outside the gene matches. Germline CDR1 and CDR2: SGHDN and FVKESK. The CDR3 length is 14 residues. The CDR3 nucleotides read TGTGCCAGCAGCCCGGCGGGACTACAAGAGACCCAGTACTTC. Protein product: CASSPAGLQETQYF.

The CDR3 nucleotides read TGTGCCAGCAGACCCGACAGGGCCGGGGAGCTGTTTTTT. Its protein product is CASRPDRAGELFF. This chain links TRBV12-3 or TRBV12-4 with TRBJ2-2; 7 nucleotides align to TRBD1. CDR3 length equals 13 residues. V lost 6 bases to trimming and J lost 6 bases; unmatched junction nucleotides: 4.

This sequence joins TRBV5-1 and TRBJ2-7; D perhaps matches TRBD2 (6 bases). Trimming shortened V by 4 bases and J by 5 bases, and 22 bases separated the two germline ends. The CDR3 sequence is 16 residues long. Germline V gives CDR1 SGHRS, CDR2 YFSETQ. The CDR3 spells CASSRGPDGSGNEQYF. CDR3 coding DNA: TGCGCCAGCAGCCGGGGACCGGACGGGAGTGGCAACGAGCAGTACTTC.

V gene TRBV6-1 combines with J gene TRBJ2-5, with 10 positions matching TRBD1. V shed 1 base, J shed 5 bases, and the junction held 4 bases outside the gene matches. The CDR3 has 15 residues. CDR1 is MNHNS and CDR2 is SASEGT in the germline V gene. This chain's CDR3 is CASSEVRTGGETQYF. The CDR3 DNA reads as TGTGCCAGCAGTGAAGTTCGGACAGGGGGTGAGACCCAGTACTTC.

The J gene is TRBJ1-6, the V gene TRBV11-2, with D possibly being TRBD1 (5 bases). CDR3 size: 15 residues. The ends were cut back, 0 bases at V and 9 bases at J, with 12 bases in the middle. CDR1 SGHAT and CDR2 FQNNGV come from the germline V gene. The CDR3 sequence: CASSLDGWQGSPLHF. DNA of the CDR3: TGTGCCAGCAGCTTAGATGGTTGGCAGGGTTCACCCCTCCACTTT.

This clone was observed a handful of times. This rearrangement joins TRBV30 to TRBJ2-1; 10 nucleotides match TRBD2. The CDR3 is 17 residues long. The J segment lost 12 bases and the V segment lost 0 bases, leaving 17 bases of the junction unmatched. Germline V gene lookup returns CDR1 GTSNPN and CDR2 SVGIG (reference sequence). CDR3 DNA: TGTGCCTGGAGTGTACTTCGGATGATGGCTAGCGGGGGTCGGCAGTTCTTC. Its translation: CAWSVLRMMASGGRQFF.